These 10 T cell receptor beta chains share one sample of origin, sequenced in a study of T cell responses to AZD1222 COVID-19 vaccine. Using immunoSEQ multiplex PCR, the repertoire was profiled, and TCRdb retains in-frame clones only, with some absent. This sample has around 110,000 clones; 85% to 90% occur once, and the top ten carry about 3.1%. This material consisted of peripheral blood, taken on day 0 of AZD1222 vaccination. The receptors stem from an adult in good health.

The J gene is TRBJ1-5, the V gene TRBV6-2 or TRBV6-3, with 9 bases matching TRBD1. This CDR3 is built from 17 residues. From germline, CDR1 is MNHEY and CDR2 SVGEGT. Losses at the gene ends were 0 bases for V and 9 bases for J; bases not matched to a gene: 12. The CDR3: CASSYSRTGALLWPQHF. The DNA for the CDR3 is TGTGCCAGCAGTTACTCCCGGACAGGGGCCCTCCTTTGGCCCCAGCATTTT.

A note on this clone: The same CDR3 also results from other DNA sequences found in this sample. The chain couples TRBV19 to TRBJ2-3; TRBD2 matches 7 bases. After removal of 5 bases from V and 0 bases from J, the junction contained 2 bases not matched to a gene. From germline, CDR1 is LNHDA and CDR2 SQIVND (reference sequence). The CDR3 spans 14 residues. The CDR3 reads CASSGSGSTDTQYF. The DNA of the CDR3 is TGTGCCAGTAGTGGTAGCGGGAGCACAGATACGCAGTATTTT.

This clone was detected ten times or more. The chain couples TRBV4-3 to TRBJ1-6, with D unresolved. This CDR3 has 15 amino acids. Trimming stripped 0 bases from V and 10 bases from J, with 13 bases between. The germline V gene has CDR1 LGHNA and CDR2 YSLEER. The CDR3 nucleotides read TGCGCCAGCAGCCAAGACTTTCCGTTCAGGTCACCCCTCCACTTT. Protein: CASSQDFPFRSPLHF.

Here the CDR3 DNA reads TGTGCCAGTAGTTCCCCCCCAGGCGTTCGATTTGGCGAGCAGTACTTC. Translating it yields CASSSPPGVRFGEQYF. The chain uses TRBV19 and TRBJ2-7; D remains ambiguous. The CDR3 is 16 residues long. The V gene lost 5 bases and the J gene lost 6 bases, with 23 bases spanning the gap. Germline-derived CDR1 and CDR2 are LNHDA and SQIVND (reference sequence).

The chain couples TRBV6-5 to TRBJ1-2, with TRBD1 matching 9 bases. This CDR3 has 12 residues. Germline V gene lookup returns CDR1 MNHEY and CDR2 SVGAGI. With 9 bases clipped from V and 9 bases from J, the junction kept 8 bases outside the gene matches. The CDR3 sequence: CASPGQGESYTF. The CDR3 DNA reads as TGTGCCAGTCCGGGACAGGGTGAGAGCTACACCTTC.

The rearrangement uses TRBV5-1 and TRBJ2-4; D may be TRBD1 (5 bases). CDR1 is SGHRS and CDR2 is YFSETQ in the germline V gene. The CDR3 length is 16 residues. Trimming left V 1 base short and J 6 bases short, with 17 bases between. CDR3 residues: CASSLSQGQSSNIQYF. The CDR3 DNA sequence: TGCGCCAGCAGCTTGTCTCAGGGCCAATCCTCAAACATTCAGTACTTC.

This clone is a singleton in its sample. J is TRBJ1-1 and V is TRBV11-2; D remains unclear. The V end was cut by 6 bases, the J end by 4 bases, with 12 bases between. The CDR3 runs to 13 residues. The germline gives CDR1 SGHAT, CDR2 FQNNGV. CDR3 sequence (DNA): TGTGCCAGCAGTCTCTACGGGTTCACTGAAGCTTTCTTT. Encoded protein: CASSLYGFTEAFF.

The chain couples TRBV5-6 to TRBJ1-3; 9 bases agree with TRBD1. The CDR3 length is 17 residues. V shed 1 base and J 0 bases; nucleotides not matched to a gene: 5. Looked up from germline, CDR1 is SGHDT and CDR2 is YYEEEE. This CDR3 is CASSLTGGPSSGNTIYF. CDR3 nucleotides: TGTGCCAGCAGCTTGACAGGGGGCCCCTCCTCTGGAAACACCATATATTTT.

This clone appeared a single time. This chain joins TRBV11-2 and TRBJ2-7; the D gene could be TRBD1 or TRBD2 (5 bases each). Trimming pared 0 bases from V and 4 bases from J, leaving 13 bases between. The CDR3 covers 15 residues. In germline, CDR1 is SGHAT, CDR2 FQNNGV. The CDR3 nucleotides are TGTGCCAGCAGCTTAGATAGGGACGGACTTTACGAGCAGTACTTC. It translates to CASSLDRDGLYEQYF.

The chain links TRBV6-6 to TRBJ2-7; 8 bases are a match to TRBD1. This CDR3 is 15 amino acids long. The germline CDR1 and CDR2 sequences are MNHNY and SVGAGI (reference sequence). Trimming at V came to 2 bases and at J to 2 bases, leaving 5 bases not matched to a gene. CDR3: CASSYKGQVPYEQYF. CDR3 in DNA: TGTGCCAGCAGTTACAAGGGACAGGTTCCCTACGAGCAGTACTTC.